This T cell receptor beta chain is drawn from a study of Graves' ophthalmopathy and Graves' hyperthyroidism. Amplification from RNA transcripts yielded the TCR beta CDR3 regions. HTBI primers served in a first-round RT-PCR, which a second-round multiplex PCR followed. MiXCR was run by TCRdb on the multiplex PCR reads, yielding one entry per CDR3 protein. The table includes roughly 1.1 million distinct CDR3 sequences, 35% to 40% detected once. V lost 7 bases and J lost 3, with 13 bases in between. From germline, CDR1 is SGHTA and CDR2 FQGNSA. The CDR3 contains 14 residues. Points on this clonotype: Its antigen remains unidentified.

Ineligible for inclusion were patients with other autoimmune diseases, uncontrolled infections, pregnancy or lactation. Diagnosis relied on clinical symptoms, serum thyroxine, TRAb, thyroid ultrasound and orbital computed tomography. Study outcomes and limitations: Ophthalmopathy progression prediction by the model yielded a sensitivity of 60% to 71% and a specificity of 72.22%.

The sequencing sample was made of peripheral blood or thyroid tissue (not recorded which). The rearrangement uses TRBV7-2 and TRBJ1-5; D is undetermined. The source is an adult man with Graves' hyperthyroidism. CDR3 DNA: TGTGCCAGCACCCCATCGACCCACAATCAGCCCCAGCATTTT. This sequence encodes CASTPSTHNQPQHF.